These 9 T cell receptor beta chains share one sample of origin, sequenced in a study of T cell responses to AZD1222 COVID-19 vaccine. The data were produced by immunoSEQ multiplex PCR, yet TCRdb's version contains in-frame clones alone and is incomplete. The table lists just over 60,000 clones, about 74% of them singletons, with more than 13% in the top ten. This specimen was peripheral blood, taken on day 0 of AZD1222 vaccination. The receptor source for this set is an adult in good health.

This clone has more than one count but fewer than ten. The chain carries TRBV7-9 and TRBJ2-5; D uncertain. This CDR3 has 15 residues. Trimming shortened V by 5 bases and J by 2 bases, and 15 bases separated the two germline ends. CDR1 SEHNR and CDR2 FQNEAQ come from the germline V gene (reference sequence). Here the CDR3 DNA reads TGTGCCAGCAGCCCGGGCGTCAGCCGGCAAGAGACCCAGTACTTC. Its protein product is CASSPGVSRQETQYF.

This clone was seen only a few times. The V gene is TRBV18, the J gene TRBJ1-4; 7 bases map to TRBD1. The V and J ends lost 0 bases and 6 bases, in that order; junction bases with no gene match: 1. The V gene's germline CDR1 is KGHSH and CDR2 LQKENI. The CDR3 length is 14 residues. CDR3 sequence reads: CASSPPTGHEKLFF. DNA for the CDR3: TGTGCCAGCTCACCACCGACAGGGCATGAAAAACTGTTTTTT.

The chain couples TRBV7-8 to TRBJ2-5; 11 positions match TRBD1. The CDR3 sequence is 13 residues long. Germline CDR1 and CDR2: SGHVS and FQNEAQ. CDR3 sequence reads: CAGSTGTGGTQYF. CDR3 DNA sequence: TGTGCGGGCAGTACCGGGACAGGGGGGACCCAGTACTTC.

The chain recombines TRBV2 with TRBJ1-5; unclear D gene. Looked up from germline, CDR1 is SNHLY and CDR2 is FYNNEI. This CDR3 region has 15 residues. Deletions cut 0 bases from V and 2 bases from J, with 8 bases between. CDR3 amino acids: CASSEAPGGNQPQHF. The CDR3 bases are TGTGCCAGCAGTGAAGCCCCGGGTGGCAATCAGCCCCAGCATTTT. The full variable domain, in which reference TRBV2 and TRBJ1-5 provide the parts outside the CDR3, is EPEVTQTPSHQVTQMGQEVILRCVPISNHLYFYWYRQILGQKVEFLVSFYNNEISEKSEIFDDQFSVERPDGSNFTLKIRSTKLEDSAMYFCASSEAPGGNQPQHFGDGTRLSIL.

The V call is TRBV18, the J call TRBJ1-2; 9 nucleotides align to TRBD1. Germline V gene lookup returns CDR1 KGHSH and CDR2 LQKENI. Unmatched junction bases numbered 13, after V lost 6 bases and J lost 8 bases. This CDR3 has 15 residues. CDR3 DNA sequence: TGTGCCAGCTCTCAAACGGGACAGGGTGATAAGGGCTACACCTTC. This encodes CASSQTGQGDKGYTF.

The V call is TRBV5-1, the J call TRBJ2-1; 7 bases match TRBD1. The V and J ends lost 4 bases and 3 bases, in that order; junction bases with no gene match: 7. This CDR3 has 15 residues. Germline V gene sequence: CDR1 SGHRS, CDR2 YFSETQ. The CDR3 loop reads CASSPFDRDYNEQFF. The CDR3 nucleotides read TGCGCCAGCAGCCCCTTCGACAGGGACTACAATGAGCAGTTCTTC.

The chain links TRBV7-2 to TRBJ1-6; 7 bases are a match to TRBD1. The CDR3 extends over 14 amino acids. CDR1 is SGHTA and CDR2 is FQGNSA in the germline V gene. The V segment lost 2 bases and the J segment 8 bases; nucleotides outside the gene matches: 3. The CDR3 protein is CASSLMDRYSPLHF. CDR3 nucleotides: TGTGCCAGCAGCTTAATGGACAGGTATTCACCCCTCCACTTT.

J is TRBJ1-1 and V is TRBV7-2; 7 bases fit TRBD1. With V trimmed by 3 bases and J by 6 bases, 4 bases remained unmatched. This CDR3 is built from 13 residues. CDR1 SGHTA and CDR2 FQGNSA come from the germline V gene. The CDR3 here is CASSFTGTAEAFF. In nucleotides, the CDR3 is TGTGCCAGCAGCTTTACCGGGACAGCTGAAGCTTTCTTT.

This clone was found a few times. This chain connects TRBV4-3 to TRBJ1-5, with a possible D match to TRBD1 (5 bases). This CDR3 has 16 amino acids. Germline V lookup: CDR1 LGHNA, CDR2 YSLEER. Trimming cost V 0 bases and J 4 bases, with 13 bases left between them. This CDR3 is CASSQDRSAGNQPQHF. CDR3 sequence (DNA): TGCGCCAGCAGCCAAGATCGGTCGGCAGGGAATCAGCCCCAGCATTTT.